These 31 T cell receptor beta chains came from one sample sequenced in a study of T cell changes during pregnancy in multiple sclerosis. TCRdb's copy holds only in-frame clones and misses some; the assay was immunoSEQ multiplex PCR. Among tens of thousands of clones listed, around 92% were seen once. Sequences were derived from peripheral blood, sampled in the third trimester of pregnancy. The receptor source for this set is a female donor in good health, enrolled as a control in a pregnancy study.

The gene calls are TRBV9 and TRBJ2-7; 7 bases agree with TRBD1. With 3 bases clipped from V and 5 bases from J, the junction kept 11 bases outside the gene matches. CDR3 length: 15 amino acids. Germline V CDR1 and CDR2: SGDLS, YYNGEE. CDR3 amino acids: CASSAYRGEVDEQYF. In nucleotides, the CDR3 is TGTGCCAGCAGCGCGTACAGGGGTGAAGTAGACGAGCAGTACTTC.

The chain uses TRBV18 and TRBJ2-7, with 7 bases fitting TRBD1. V lost 8 bases and J lost 1; bases outside the gene matches: 8. CDR3 length equals 14 residues. Germline V gene lookup returns CDR1 KGHSH and CDR2 LQKENI. The CDR3 DNA sequence: TGTGCCAGCGCGAACAGGGGCAAGTCCTACGAGCAGTACTTC. Amino acids: CASANRGKSYEQYF.

J is TRBJ2-2 and V is TRBV28; 9 bases map to TRBD1. The CDR3 spans 16 residues. The V gene's germline CDR1 is MDHEN and CDR2 SYDVKM. J was trimmed by 6 bases and V by 6 bases; bases with no gene match: 11. The CDR3 nucleotides are TGTGCCAGCAGATCCCGGGACAGGGCGCTGCCCGGGGAGCTGTTTTTT. This codes for CASRSRDRALPGELFF.

This chain joins TRBV7-9 and TRBJ2-2; no reliable D call. Trimming shortened V by 1 base and J by 4 bases, and 7 bases separated the two germline ends. Germline CDR1 SEHNR, CDR2 FQNEAQ (reference sequence). The CDR3 spans 14 residues. Written as DNA, the CDR3 is TGTGCCAGCAGCTTAGAAGCCCTCACCGGGGAGCTGTTTTTT. Translating it yields CASSLEALTGELFF.

This chain links TRBV19 with TRBJ2-3; 9 bases line up with TRBD1. Germline V gives CDR1 LNHDA, CDR2 SQIVND (reference sequence). The CDR3 length is 17 residues. The V segment lost 4 bases and the J segment 0 bases; nucleotides outside the gene matches: 8. The chain's CDR3 is CASSREIQGASTDTQYF. In DNA, the CDR3 is TGTGCCAGTAGTAGGGAAATACAGGGGGCTAGCACAGATACGCAGTATTTT.

The chain links TRBV5-1 to TRBJ2-1; tentative D call: TRBD1 (6 bases). Germline CDR1 is SGHRS and CDR2 is YFSETQ. Trimming took off 0 bases at V and 1 base at J, with 11 bases between the two ends. This CDR3 has 16 amino acids. The CDR3 region is CASSLEGTISYNEQFF. The CDR3 DNA is TGCGCCAGCAGCTTGGAGGGGACAATTTCCTACAATGAGCAGTTCTTC.

V usage is TRBV11-2 and J usage is TRBJ2-1; D call uncertain. This CDR3 is built from 13 residues. Trimming shortened V by 5 bases and J by 4 bases, and 9 bases separated the two germline ends. Germline V CDR1 and CDR2: SGHAT, FQNNGV. DNA of the CDR3: TGTGCCAGCAGCGGGCCGCAGTACAATGAGCAGTTCTTC. This codes for CASSGPQYNEQFF.

This clone came up a few times. The rearrangement joins TRBV4-2 to TRBJ1-5; weak D call: TRBD1 (6 bases). The CDR3 is 15 amino acids. V dropped 10 bases and J dropped 6 bases, with 22 bases sitting between them. The germline V gene has CDR1 LGHNA and CDR2 YNFKEQ. The CDR3 DNA reads TGTGCCACCTCAATCGAACAGGGTGCCGCTCAGCCCCAGCATTTT. Translated, it gives CATSIEQGAAQPQHF.

J is TRBJ2-1 and V is TRBV7-6; 10 positions agree with TRBD2. V gave up 5 bases and J gave up 6 bases; unmatched junction bases: 7. The V gene's germline CDR1 is SGHVS and CDR2 FNYEAQ. The CDR3 totals 15 residues. This CDR3 reads CASSPNSGRFNEQFF. The CDR3 nucleotides read TGTGCCAGCAGCCCTAATAGCGGGAGGTTCAATGAGCAGTTCTTC.

This chain links TRBV5-6 with TRBJ1-2; 7 positions match TRBD1. The CDR3 runs 13 residues. The junction had 12 bases not matched to a gene; V was cut back by 6 bases and J by 10 bases. Germline lookup yields CDR1 SGHDT and CDR2 YYEEEE. The CDR3 loop reads CASTVTIRGIYTF. The CDR3 DNA is TGTGCCAGCACCGTAACGATCAGGGGGATCTACACCTTC.

This chain links TRBV7-3 with TRBJ1-1; unclear D gene. The germline V gene has CDR1 SGHTA and CDR2 FQGTGA. This CDR3 contains 14 residues. V was clipped by 0 bases and J by 5 bases, with 10 bases between them. The CDR3 nucleotides are TGTGCCAGCAGCTTAACCATTAGCAGTACTGAAGCTTTCTTT. This sequence encodes CASSLTISSTEAFF.

The rearrangement uses TRBV5-6 and TRBJ1-1; 8 nucleotides agree with TRBD1. The CDR3 runs to 16 residues. The germline CDR1 and CDR2 sequences are SGHDT and YYEEEE. The V and J ends lost 3 bases and 8 bases, in that order; junction bases with no gene match: 15. As DNA, the CDR3 is TGTGCCAGCAGCTGGAACTCCGGGACAGGACTGCGGGAAGCTTTCTTT. Encoded protein: CASSWNSGTGLREAFF.

The V call is TRBV5-1, the J call TRBJ1-4, with D hard to call. Germline V gene sequence: CDR1 SGHRS, CDR2 YFSETQ. V gave up 1 base and J gave up 5 bases, with 12 bases separating them. The CDR3 consists of 15 residues. The CDR3: CASSLSAAGNEKLFF. Here the CDR3 DNA reads TGCGCCAGCAGCTTGTCAGCGGCAGGAAATGAAAAACTGTTTTTT.

This chain uses TRBV30 with TRBJ2-4; D gene uncertain. V dropped 1 base and J dropped 4 bases, with 14 bases sitting between them. This CDR3 spans 15 amino acids. Germline lookup yields CDR1 GTSNPN and CDR2 SVGIG (reference sequence). This CDR3 reads CAWSALHQAKNIQYF. The CDR3 DNA follows: TGTGCCTGGAGTGCCCTACACCAGGCTAAAAACATTCAGTACTTC.

The chain couples TRBV11-2 to TRBJ1-2; no clear D gene. The CDR3 is made up of 12 amino acids. In germline, CDR1 is SGHAT, CDR2 FQNNGV. The V and J ends lost 1 base and 7 bases respectively, with 7 bases between them. CDR3 amino acids: CASSLADTGYTF. CDR3 bases: TGTGCCAGCAGCTTAGCAGATACTGGCTACACCTTC.

This clone came up once. The chain carries TRBV7-9 and TRBJ2-7; 9 bases are a match to TRBD1. This CDR3 has 15 residues. The germline gives CDR1 SEHNR, CDR2 FQNEAQ (reference sequence). With V trimmed by 4 bases and J by 9 bases, 13 bases remained unmatched. The CDR3 DNA reads TGTGCCAGCAGCTCGCCGGGACAGGGTTCGTGGGGGCAGTACTTC. It codes for CASSSPGQGSWGQYF.

The chain combines TRBV4-3 with TRBJ1-2; 7 nucleotides line up with TRBD1. Germline V gives CDR1 LGHNA, CDR2 YSLEER. The CDR3 totals 14 residues. V was pared by 3 bases and J by 5 bases, with 6 bases of the junction left unmatched. Here the CDR3 reads CASSHLTGSYGYTF. The DNA of the CDR3 is TGCGCCAGCAGCCATTTGACAGGGAGTTATGGCTACACCTTC.

The chain uses TRBV10-3 and TRBJ2-7, with 9 bases identical to TRBD1. CDR3 size: 14 residues. Germline V gene data show CDR1 as ENHRY and CDR2 as SYGVKD. Trimming took 3 bases from V and 5 from J; bases not matched to a gene: 5. Here the CDR3 reads CAISDSQGANEQYF. The CDR3 DNA is TGTGCCATCAGTGACTCACAGGGGGCGAACGAGCAGTACTTC.

The CDR3 here is CASSPQGLYEQYF. CDR3 coding DNA: TGTGCCAGCTCACCACAGGGGCTCTACGAGCAGTACTTC. The chain recombines TRBV18 with TRBJ2-7; D might be TRBD1 (5 bases). The CDR3 is made up of 13 amino acids. V dropped 1 base and J dropped 3 bases, with 7 bases sitting between them. The V gene's germline CDR1 is KGHSH and CDR2 LQKENI.

The table lists this clone with a count of one. The V gene is TRBV27, the J gene TRBJ2-3; tentative D call: TRBD2 (6 bases). V lost 3 bases and J 5 bases, leaving 12 bases between the germline ends. The germline V gene encodes CDR1 MNHEY and CDR2 SMNVEV (reference sequence). The CDR3 is 14 amino acids. The CDR3 coding sequence is TGTGCCAGCAGTTTCGCCCCCGGGAGAGATACGCAGTATTTT. As protein: CASSFAPGRDTQYF.

The chain uses TRBV10-2 and TRBJ1-4; tentative D call: TRBD1 (5 bases). Trimming took 2 bases from V and 7 from J, leaving 14 bases between them. The CDR3 contains 15 residues. From germline, CDR1 is WSHSY and CDR2 SAAADI. The CDR3 DNA reads as TGCGCCAGCAGTGAGGGGGCAGGGCGGCGTGAAAAACTGTTTTTT. This encodes CASSEGAGRREKLFF.

This clone was counted between two and nine times. The genes are TRBV9 and TRBJ2-2; possible D gene TRBD2, 5 bases. Germline-derived CDR1 and CDR2 are SGDLS and YYNGEE. CDR3 length: 16 residues. V gave up 4 bases and J gave up 4 bases, with 17 bases separating them. The CDR3: CASSPGRAGGTGELFF. As DNA, the CDR3 is TGTGCCAGCAGCCCCGGTCGTGCAGGAGGCACCGGGGAGCTGTTTTTT.

The gene calls are TRBV12-5 and TRBJ2-1, with 7 positions matching TRBD2. The CDR3 has 16 residues. Germline V gene data show CDR1 as LGHNT and CDR2 as FRNRAP. Losses at the gene ends were 0 bases for V and 4 bases for J; bases not matched to a gene: 6. The CDR3 sequence: CASGLVGEGKYNEQFF. The CDR3 DNA reads as TGTGCTAGTGGTTTGGTAGGGGAGGGCAAATACAATGAGCAGTTCTTC.

The rearrangement uses TRBV10-1 and TRBJ1-1; possible D gene TRBD1, 6 bases. V dropped 4 bases and J dropped 5 bases, with 20 bases sitting between them. CDR3 size: 16 residues. CDR1 and CDR2 from the germline V gene are WNHNN and SYGVQD (reference sequence). This chain's CDR3 is CASSGIQGIDGTEAFF. CDR3 DNA: TGCGCCAGCAGTGGGATACAGGGAATAGACGGGACTGAAGCTTTCTTT.

The chain is built from TRBV9 and TRBJ1-1; 7 bases fit TRBD1. V shed 4 bases and J 0 bases; nucleotides not matched to a gene: 6. The CDR3 runs to 15 residues. CDR1 and CDR2 from the germline V gene are SGDLS and YYNGEE. This chain's CDR3 is CASSPWDSMNTEAFF. In DNA, the CDR3 is TGTGCCAGCAGCCCGTGGGACAGCATGAACACTGAAGCTTTCTTT.

This chain joins TRBV28 and TRBJ2-3; 7 nucleotides align to TRBD1. Germline CDR1 and CDR2: MDHEN and SYDVKM. The CDR3 runs to 15 residues. V dropped 5 bases and J dropped 0; count of bases not matched to a gene: 5. In DNA, the CDR3 is TGTGCCAGCAGTGCCAACAGGGGTAGCACAGATACGCAGTATTTT. As protein: CASSANRGSTDTQYF. Full variable domain (remainder filled in from reference TRBV28 and TRBJ2-3): DVKVTQSSRYLVKRTGEKVFLECVQDMDHENMFWYRQDPGLGLRLIYFSYDVKMKEKGDIPEGYSVSREKKERFSLILESASTNQTSMYLCASSANRGSTDTQYFGPGTRLTVL.

This clone was observed once. The chain is built from TRBV7-9 and TRBJ2-7, with 9 nucleotides matching TRBD1. CDR3 size: 18 residues. The germline gives CDR1 SEHNR, CDR2 FQNEAQ (reference sequence). The V gene end was trimmed by 1 base and the J gene end by 2 bases; junction bases not matched to a gene: 12. CDR3 DNA: TGTGCCAGCAGCTTAGGAACCGGGACAGGGCGGTGGGCCTACGAGCAGTACTTC. It codes for CASSLGTGTGRWAYEQYF.

V usage is TRBV5-1 and J usage is TRBJ2-7; possibly TRBD2 for D (7 bases). Germline CDR1 reads SGHRS; CDR2 reads YFSETQ. Trimming removed 2 bases at V and 4 bases at J, with 13 bases between. This CDR3 region has 14 residues. CDR3 sequence (DNA): TGCGCCAGCAGCTTAGGGGGGGGCGGATACGAGCAGTACTTC. Residues: CASSLGGGGYEQYF.

This clone is a singleton in its sample. The V and J genes are TRBV29-1 and TRBJ2-5, with 7 bases fitting TRBD1. This CDR3 spans 14 amino acids. After removal of 1 base from V and 5 bases from J, the junction contained 7 bases not matched to a gene. Germline V CDR1 and CDR2: SQVTM, ANQGSEA. CDR3 region: CSVEAQGMGETQYF. CDR3 in DNA: TGCAGCGTTGAAGCACAGGGGATGGGTGAGACCCAGTACTTC.

J is TRBJ2-1 and V is TRBV28; 12 nucleotides agree with TRBD2. Germline CDR1 and CDR2: MDHEN and SYDVKM. This CDR3 spans 15 amino acids. The V and J ends lost 8 bases and 4 bases, in that order; junction bases with no gene match: 6. CDR3: CASCSGTSGYNEQFF. The CDR3 nucleotides are TGTGCCAGCTGCTCCGGGACTAGCGGGTACAATGAGCAGTTCTTC.

The CDR3: CALYRLTDTQYF. The CDR3 bases are TGTGCCTTGTACCGACTCACAGATACGCAGTATTTT. This chain connects TRBV30 to TRBJ2-3; no clear D. V gave up 7 bases and J gave up 2 bases, with 10 bases separating them. There are 12 residues in the CDR3. Germline CDR1 is GTSNPN and CDR2 is SVGIG (reference sequence).